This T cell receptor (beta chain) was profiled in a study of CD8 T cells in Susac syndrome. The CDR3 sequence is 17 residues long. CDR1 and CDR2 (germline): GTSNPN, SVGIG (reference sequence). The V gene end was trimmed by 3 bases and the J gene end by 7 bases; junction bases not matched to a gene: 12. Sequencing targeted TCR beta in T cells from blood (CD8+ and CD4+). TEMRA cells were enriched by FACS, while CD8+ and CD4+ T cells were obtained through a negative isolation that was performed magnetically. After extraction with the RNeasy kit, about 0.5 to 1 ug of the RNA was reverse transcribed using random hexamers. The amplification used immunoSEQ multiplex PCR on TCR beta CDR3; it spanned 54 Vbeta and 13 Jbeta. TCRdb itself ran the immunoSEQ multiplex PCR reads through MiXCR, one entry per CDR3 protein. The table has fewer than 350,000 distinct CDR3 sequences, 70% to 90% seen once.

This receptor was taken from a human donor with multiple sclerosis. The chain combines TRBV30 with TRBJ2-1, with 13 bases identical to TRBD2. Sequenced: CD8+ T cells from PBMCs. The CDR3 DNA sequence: TGTGCCTGGAGGTCCGGGACTAGCGGGATTTTGAGGAATGAGCAGTTCTTC. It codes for CAWRSGTSGILRNEQFF. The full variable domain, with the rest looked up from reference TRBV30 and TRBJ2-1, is SQTIHQWPATLVQPVGSPLSLECTVEGTSNPNLYWYRQAAGRGLQLLFYSVGIGQISSEVPQNLSASRPQDRQFILSSKKLLLSDSGFYLCAWRSGTSGILRNEQFFGPGTRLTVL.